This is a list of T cell receptor beta chains from one sample in a study of T cell responses to AZD1222 COVID-19 vaccine. Profiled with immunoSEQ multiplex PCR; TCRdb holds only in-frame clones, not every one. The repertoire holds about 120,000 clones, with 94% as singletons. The sample here was peripheral blood, taken 28 days after the second AZD1222 dose. These receptors were collected from an adult who received the AZD1222 COVID-19 vaccine. Both conserved end residues are part of each CDR3. Fields, in order: V gene, J gene, D gene, clone size, CDR3 DNA, CDR3 protein. A D gene is named only where the DNA matches it firmly. A row's size may be missing; if present it is once, few, many or a size class.

TRBV6-4	TRBJ1-6	-	once	TGTGCCAGCAGTGACTCGGCGGGCGGGCAATCACCCCTCCACTTT	CASSDSAGGQSPLHF
TRBV4-1	TRBJ2-1	TRBD2	-	TGCGCCAGCAGCCCACCCCTGGGGACTAATGATGAGCAGTTCTTC	CASSPPLGTNDEQFF
TRBV3-1/TRBV3-2	TRBJ1-6	-	-	TGTGCCAGCAGCCAAGGTACAGGGTTATATTCACCCCTCCACTTT	CASSQGTGLYSPLHF
TRBV10-3	TRBJ1-1	-	-	TGTGCCATCGGGGTCAGTCTGAACACTGAAGCTTTCTTT	CAIGVSLNTEAFF
TRBV2	TRBJ1-1	-	-	TGTGCCAGCAGTGAACAGGGAGGGGACACTGAAGCTTTCTTT	CASSEQGGDTEAFF
TRBV6-5	TRBJ2-3	TRBD2	-	TGTGCCAGCAGGCTTTATGGGGAGGGAGATACGCAGTATTTT	CASRLYGEGDTQYF
TRBV7-8	TRBJ1-5	TRBD1	-	TGTGCCAGCAGCTTAGAGCAGGACAGGGGTATCGATAGCAATCAGCCCCAGCATTTT	CASSLEQDRGIDSNQPQHF
TRBV19	TRBJ2-1	TRBD2	-	TGTGCCAGTAGTAGGGAGGGGCTTTGGGACAATGAGCAGTTCTTC	CASSREGLWDNEQFF
TRBV11-2	TRBJ1-5	TRBD1	-	TGTGCCAGCAGCAAACTCACAGGGGTCAATCAGCCCCAGCATTTT	CASSKLTGVNQPQHF
TRBV18	TRBJ1-2	TRBD1	-	TGTGCCAGCTCGCAAGGACAGGGCGGTAGCTATGGCTACACCTTC	CASSQGQGGSYGYTF
TRBV20-1	TRBJ2-1	-	-	TGCAGTGCTAGTCCCCAGGTGGGCCCCGAGTCCTACAATGAGCAGTTCTTC	CSASPQVGPESYNEQFF
TRBV6-5	TRBJ1-6	TRBD1	-	TGTGCCAGCGGACAGGGGACTTCACCCCTCCACTTT	CASGQGTSPLHF
TRBV6-5	TRBJ2-7	TRBD2	-	TGTGCCAGCTCTAGACTAGCGGACTACGAGCAGTACTTC	CASSRLADYEQYF
TRBV5-8	TRBJ1-4	TRBD1	-	TGTGCCAGCAGCCCGGGACAGGGGGCCGTATATGAAAAACTGTTTTTT	CASSPGQGAVYEKLFF
TRBV6-5	TRBJ2-7	-	-	TGTGCCAGCAGTTACTCCCTCCGACCCCGCTCCTACGAGCAGTACTTC	CASSYSLRPRSYEQYF
TRBV5-1	TRBJ2-7	TRBD2	-	TGCGCCAGCAGCAGGACTAGCGGAGTTCCTTCCCCCCACGAGCAGTACTTC	CASSRTSGVPSPHEQYF
TRBV5-1	TRBJ2-3	-	-	TGCGCCAGCAGCTATGTGGCAGAGAGCACAGATACGCAGTATTTT	CASSYVAESTDTQYF